This T cell receptor beta chain was retrieved from a study of cytomegalovirus exposure and HLA in healthy donors. PCR employed 60 Vbeta and 13 Jbeta primers. TCRdb's copy holds only in-frame clones and misses some; the assay was immunoSEQ multiplex PCR. In the table there are around 85,000 clones, about 80% of which are singletons. Trimming removed 2 bases from V and 2 bases from J; junction bases left unmatched: 0. CDR1 and CDR2 (germline): SGHTA, FQGTGA. The CDR3 runs to 15 residues. This TCR was recovered from a woman aged 45 to 65 in good health and CMV-seropositive. This rearrangement joins TRBV7-3 to TRBJ2-6; TRBD1 agrees at 7 bases. Sequencing was performed on PBMCs. The CDR3 bases are TGTGCCAGCAGCTTAGACAGGGCTGGGGCCAACGTCCTGACTTTC. This codes for CASSLDRAGANVLTF.